The rows below give T cell receptor beta chains drawn from one sample of a study of T cells in Graves' hyperthyroidism and ophthalmopathy. TCRdb processed the multiplex PCR reads anew with MiXCR; each CDR3 protein has one entry. The repertoire consists of 450,000 to 500,000 distinct CDR3 sequences, with 22% occurring once and the leading ten covering 45% to 50%. Sequenced sample: blood. These receptors came from a woman between 65 and 79 years old with Graves' ophthalmopathy. Both conserved end residues are part of each CDR3. Each record gives: CDR3 protein, CDR3 DNA, D gene, clone size, V gene, J gene. A D gene is named only where the DNA matches it firmly. Clone size, where shown, is once, few, many, or a class for clones that have expanded.

cdr3_aa: CAISEGLAAYNEQFF
cdr3_nt: TGTGCCATCAGTGAGGGACTAGCGGCATACAATGAGCAGTTCTTC
d_call: TRBD2
clone_size: few
v_call: TRBV10-3
j_call: TRBJ2-1

cdr3_aa: CASSEIPDLGNQPQHF
cdr3_nt: TGCGCCAGCAGTGAGATTCCGGACCTGGGCAATCAGCCCCAGCATTTT
d_call: -
clone_size: -
v_call: TRBV10-2
j_call: TRBJ1-5

cdr3_aa: CASSPSWVTYSNQPQHF
cdr3_nt: TGTGCCAGCAGCCCTAGTTGGGTCACCTATAGCAATCAGCCCCAGCATTTT
d_call: -
clone_size: few
v_call: TRBV6-1
j_call: TRBJ1-5

cdr3_aa: CASSTGSEYGYTF
cdr3_nt: TGTGCCAGCAGTACAGGGTCTGAGTATGGCTACACCTTC
d_call: -
clone_size: once
v_call: TRBV11-3
j_call: TRBJ1-2

cdr3_aa: CASSTGTNNRYTEAFF
cdr3_nt: TGCGCCAGCAGCACCGGGACTAACAATAGGTACACTGAAGCTTTCTTT
d_call: -
clone_size: few
v_call: TRBV5-1
j_call: TRBJ1-1

cdr3_aa: CASSHGTGYSEQFF
cdr3_nt: TGTGCCAGCAGCCATGGGACAGGGTACAGTGAGCAGTTCTTC
d_call: TRBD1
clone_size: -
v_call: TRBV3-1
j_call: TRBJ2-1

cdr3_aa: CASSLIGQGATYEQYF
cdr3_nt: TGTGCCAGCAGCCTGATCGGACAGGGGGCAACCTACGAGCAGTACTTC
d_call: TRBD1
clone_size: -
v_call: TRBV4-2
j_call: TRBJ2-7

cdr3_aa: CASSVEGPIGDTQYF
cdr3_nt: TGTGCCAGCAGCGTAGAAGGTCCTATTGGAGATACGCAGTATTTT
d_call: -
clone_size: -
v_call: TRBV9
j_call: TRBJ2-3

cdr3_aa: CASSQRGLNTGELFF
cdr3_nt: TGTGCCAGCAGCCAGAGGGGGTTGAACACCGGGGAGCTGTTTTTT
d_call: -
clone_size: -
v_call: TRBV12-3/TRBV12-4
j_call: TRBJ2-2

cdr3_aa: CASGRGVIAGIPAFF
cdr3_nt: TGTGCCTCGGGAAGGGGGGTGATCGCGGGAATCCCGGCGTTCTTC
d_call: -
clone_size: -
v_call: TRBV30
j_call: TRBJ2-1

cdr3_aa: CASSQEGRGSGANVLTF
cdr3_nt: TGTGCCAGCAGCCAAGAGGGGAGGGGGTCTGGGGCCAACGTCCTGACTTTC
d_call: -
clone_size: -
v_call: TRBV28
j_call: TRBJ2-6

cdr3_aa: CAISENSDVKGYTF
cdr3_nt: TGTGCCATCAGTGAAAACAGCGACGTTAAAGGCTACACCTTC
d_call: -
clone_size: few
v_call: TRBV10-3
j_call: TRBJ1-2